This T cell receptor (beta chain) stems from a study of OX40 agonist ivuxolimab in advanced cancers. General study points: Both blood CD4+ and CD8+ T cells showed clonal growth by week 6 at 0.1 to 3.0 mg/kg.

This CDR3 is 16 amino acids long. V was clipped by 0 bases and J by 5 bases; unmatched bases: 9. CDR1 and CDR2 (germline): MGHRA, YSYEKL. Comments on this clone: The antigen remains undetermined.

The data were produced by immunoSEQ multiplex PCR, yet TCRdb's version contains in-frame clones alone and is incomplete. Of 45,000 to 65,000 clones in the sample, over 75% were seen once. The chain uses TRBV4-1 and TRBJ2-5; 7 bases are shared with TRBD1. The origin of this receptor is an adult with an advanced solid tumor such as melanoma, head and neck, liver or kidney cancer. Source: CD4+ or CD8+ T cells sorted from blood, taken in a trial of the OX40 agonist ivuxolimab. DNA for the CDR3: TGCGCCAGCAGCCAAGATGTGACAGGGACGCGGGAGACCCAGTACTTC. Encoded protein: CASSQDVTGTRETQYF.